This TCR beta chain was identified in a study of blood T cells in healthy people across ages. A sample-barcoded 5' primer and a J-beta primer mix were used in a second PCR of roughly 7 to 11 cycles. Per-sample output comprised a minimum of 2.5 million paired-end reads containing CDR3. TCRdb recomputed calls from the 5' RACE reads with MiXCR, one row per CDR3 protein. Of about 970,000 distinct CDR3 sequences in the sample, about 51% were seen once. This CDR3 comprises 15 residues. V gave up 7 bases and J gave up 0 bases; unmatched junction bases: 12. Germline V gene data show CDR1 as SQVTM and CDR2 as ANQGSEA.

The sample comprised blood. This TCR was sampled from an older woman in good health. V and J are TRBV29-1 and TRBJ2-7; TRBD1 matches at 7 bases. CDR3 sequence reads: CSAWTGETSSYEQYF. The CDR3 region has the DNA TGCAGCGCTTGGACAGGCGAAACTTCCTCCTACGAGCAGTACTTC.